These 10 T cell receptor beta chains came from one sample sequenced in a study of cytomegalovirus exposure and HLA in healthy donors. PCR involved 60 Vbeta and 13 Jbeta primers. Produced via immunoSEQ multiplex PCR; TCRdb's table is partial and in-frame only. The sample has around 130,000 clones; 55% to 75% are singletons. Sequencing used PBMCs. All receptors come from a young man in good health and CMV-seropositive.

The chain combines TRBV6-5 with TRBJ2-3; 9 bases fit TRBD1. The CDR3 is 16 amino acids. The trim removed 2 bases at V and 2 bases at J, leaving 5 bases unmatched. Looked up from germline, CDR1 is MNHEY and CDR2 is SVGAGI. CDR3: CASSYAGTGLTDTQYF. For the CDR3, the DNA is TGTGCCAGCAGTTACGCCGGGACAGGGCTCACAGATACGCAGTATTTT.

The chain recombines TRBV6-6 with TRBJ2-1, with 7 bases matching TRBD1. Trimming removed 6 bases from V and 1 base from J; junction bases left unmatched: 9. The CDR3 has 16 amino acids. CDR1 and CDR2 from the germline V gene are MNHNY and SVGAGI (reference sequence). The CDR3 here is CASSQTGPPSYNEQFF. CDR3 DNA sequence: TGTGCCAGCAGCCAGACAGGGCCCCCTTCCTACAATGAGCAGTTCTTC.

This sequence joins TRBV5-1 and TRBJ2-1; 8 nucleotides align to TRBD2. Trimming removed 5 bases from V and 0 bases from J; junction bases left unmatched: 4. The CDR3 has 15 amino acids. Germline V gene data show CDR1 as SGHRS and CDR2 as YFSETQ. CDR3 in amino acids: CASRPAGVSYNEQFF. CDR3 coding DNA: TGCGCCAGCAGACCAGCGGGAGTCTCCTACAATGAGCAGTTCTTC.

To note about this clone: The junction shows a germline mismatch at one end, possibly a read error. V is TRBV7-7 and J is TRBJ2-2, with D unresolved. In germline, CDR1 is SSHAT, CDR2 FNYEAQ (reference sequence). This CDR3 spans 15 amino acids. The CDR3 bases are TGTGCTAGCAGCCTAAGACAAGGGAACACCGGGGAGCTGTTTTTT. Protein sequence: CASSLRQGNTGELFF.

In DNA, the CDR3 is TGTGCCAGCAGCCCGCAACAGGGGCGTAGCACAGATACGCAGTATTTT. Encoded protein: CASSPQQGRSTDTQYF. The rearrangement uses TRBV7-6 and TRBJ2-3, with 7 positions matching TRBD1. The CDR3 has 16 amino acids. Germline CDR1 SGHVS, CDR2 FNYEAQ. J lost 0 bases, V lost 5 bases, and 8 bases had no gene match.

The chain links TRBV5-1 to TRBJ2-1; D might be TRBD1 (5 bases). The CDR3 sequence is 13 residues long. Trimming shortened V by 0 bases and J by 6 bases, and 7 bases separated the two germline ends. The germline V gene encodes CDR1 SGHRS and CDR2 YFSETQ. The CDR3 DNA follows: TGCGCCAGCAGCTTGGGACAGACCAATGAGCAGTTCTTC. This translates into CASSLGQTNEQFF.

This chain uses TRBV4-3 with TRBJ2-1; 9 nucleotides match TRBD2. This CDR3 region has 17 residues. Germline loops: CDR1 LGHNA, CDR2 YSLEER. V shed 1 base and J 0 bases; nucleotides not matched to a gene: 4. The CDR3 region has the DNA TGCGCCAGCAGCCAAGGACTAGCGGAAAGCTCCTACAATGAGCAGTTCTTC. The encoded protein is CASSQGLAESSYNEQFF.

The V call is TRBV10-2, the J call TRBJ1-1; a possible D gene is TRBD1 (6 bases). The germline V gene has CDR1 WSHSY and CDR2 SAAADI. The V gene lost 6 bases and the J gene lost 5 bases, with 19 bases spanning the gap. This CDR3 spans 15 amino acids. The CDR3 reads CASRAWGGAQTEAFF. The CDR3 DNA sequence: TGCGCCAGCAGAGCCTGGGGGGGGGCGCAAACTGAAGCTTTCTTT.

The chain has TRBV15 and TRBJ2-5; D is undetermined. The end of the DNA aligns better with TRBJ2-7, so the J call may be wrong. CDR3 length equals 15 residues. The germline gives CDR1 LNHNV, CDR2 YYDKDF (reference sequence). As DNA, the CDR3 is TGTGCCACCAGCAGAGAACTGGCCAGGTCATACGAGCAGTACTTC. It codes for CATSRELARSYEQYF.

This chain links TRBV4-1 with TRBJ2-5; 7 bases map to TRBD1. Germline-derived CDR1 and CDR2 are MGHRA and YSYEKL. With V trimmed by 4 bases and J by 1 base, 6 bases remained unmatched. The CDR3 has 15 amino acids. CDR3 protein: CASSRIDRVQETQYF. The DNA of the CDR3 is TGCGCCAGCAGCCGGATAGACAGGGTCCAAGAGACCCAGTACTTC.